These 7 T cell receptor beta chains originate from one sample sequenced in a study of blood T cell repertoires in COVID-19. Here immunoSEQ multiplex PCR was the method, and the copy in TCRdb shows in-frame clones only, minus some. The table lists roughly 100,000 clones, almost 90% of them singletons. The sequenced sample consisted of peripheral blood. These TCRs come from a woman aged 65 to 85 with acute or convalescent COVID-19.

This CDR3 is CASSLGWVRDYGYTF. The CDR3 nucleotides are TGTGCCAGCAGCTTAGGTTGGGTGAGGGACTATGGCTACACCTTC. The V and J genes are TRBV7-8 and TRBJ1-2; no reliable D call. Trimming pared 1 base from V and 3 bases from J, leaving 12 bases between. The germline gives CDR1 SGHVS, CDR2 FQNEAQ. This CDR3 is 15 amino acids long.

The CDR3 is CASSRTYTGELFF. The CDR3 DNA follows: TGTGCCAGCAGTCGGACTTACACCGGGGAGCTGTTTTTT. The rearrangement uses TRBV3-1 (or the pseudogene TRBV3-2) and TRBJ2-2; D may be TRBD2 (5 bases). CDR1 and CDR2 (germline): LGHDT, YNNKEL (reference sequence). The CDR3 length is 13 residues. Trimming took off 6 bases at V and 3 bases at J, with 8 bases between the two ends.

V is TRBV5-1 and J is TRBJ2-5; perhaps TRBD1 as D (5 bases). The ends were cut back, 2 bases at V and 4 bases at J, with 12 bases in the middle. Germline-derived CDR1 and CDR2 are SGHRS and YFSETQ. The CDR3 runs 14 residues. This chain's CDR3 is CASSFAGMGETQYF. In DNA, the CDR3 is TGCGCCAGCAGCTTCGCAGGGATGGGAGAGACCCAGTACTTC.

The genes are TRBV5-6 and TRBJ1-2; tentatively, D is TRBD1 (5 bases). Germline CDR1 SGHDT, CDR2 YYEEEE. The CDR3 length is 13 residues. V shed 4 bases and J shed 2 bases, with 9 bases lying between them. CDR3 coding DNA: TGTGCCAGCAGCCCCGACAGAAACTATGGCTACACCTTC. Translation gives CASSPDRNYGYTF.

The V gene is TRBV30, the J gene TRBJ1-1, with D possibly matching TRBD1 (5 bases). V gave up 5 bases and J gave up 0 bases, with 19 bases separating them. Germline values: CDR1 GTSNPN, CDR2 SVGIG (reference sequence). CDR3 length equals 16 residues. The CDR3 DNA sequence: TGTGCCTGGTGGGGGGGTCCTAACCATATGAACACTGAAGCTTTCTTT. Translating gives CAWWGGPNHMNTEAFF.

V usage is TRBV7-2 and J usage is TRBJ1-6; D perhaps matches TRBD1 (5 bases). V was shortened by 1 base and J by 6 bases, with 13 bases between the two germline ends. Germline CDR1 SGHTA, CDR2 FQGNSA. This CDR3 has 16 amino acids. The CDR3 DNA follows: TGTGCCAGCAGCTTAGTTTCAGGGCTTAGTAATTCACCCCTCCACTTT. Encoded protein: CASSLVSGLSNSPLHF.

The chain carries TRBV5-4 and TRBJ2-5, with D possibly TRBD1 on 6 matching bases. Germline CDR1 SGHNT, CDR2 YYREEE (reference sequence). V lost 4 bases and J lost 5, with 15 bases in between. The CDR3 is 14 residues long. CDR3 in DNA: TGTGCCAGCAGCCAACAGGGCGCCCGCGAGACCCAGTACTTC. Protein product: CASSQQGARETQYF. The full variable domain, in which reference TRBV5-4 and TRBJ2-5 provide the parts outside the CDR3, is ETGVTQSPTHLIKTRGQQVTLRCSSQSGHNTVSWYQQALGQGPQFIFQYYREEENGRGNFPPRFSGLQFPNYSSELNVNALELDDSALYLCASSQQGARETQYFGPGTRLLVL.